The clone carrying this T cell receptor (beta chain) was seen a few times. Its antigen is still unknown. This specimen belongs to a study of graft-versus-host responses after intestinal transplantation. At the level of the study: Anti-thymocyte globulin was used for induction in all recipients, who then took tacrolimus and steroids for approximately 3 years. Study findings and constraints: After transplant, early declines in HvG clones were associated with peak levels of circulating GvH clones.

From the graft tissue, intraepithelial and lamina propria lymphocytes were released through processing. Sequenced by immunoSEQ multiplex PCR; TCRdb stores in-frame clones only, minus some. The data show roughly 17,000 clones, 82% seen once. This CDR3 is 13 amino acids long. The V segment lost 6 bases and the J segment 8 bases; nucleotides outside the gene matches: 4. Per the germline V gene, CDR1 is SGHRS and CDR2 is YFSETQ. This receptor was obtained from a human patient who received an intestinal transplant, so some T cells may come from the graft donor. The chain employs TRBV5-1 and TRBJ1-6; 8 bases fit TRBD1. Sequencing used ileum tissue, obtained 17 days after transplant. DNA of the CDR3: TGCGCCAGCACACAGGGGGGCGATTCACCCCTCCACTTT. Protein sequence: CASTQGGDSPLHF. The whole variable domain, filled in from reference TRBV5-1 and TRBJ1-6, reads KAGVTQTPRYLIKTRGQQVTLSCSPISGHRSVSWYQQTPGQGLQFLFEYFSETQRNKGNFPGRFSGRQFSNSRSEMNVSTLELGDSALYLCASTQGGDSPLHFGNGTRLTVT.